These 13 T cell receptor beta chains were all obtained from the same sample, sequenced in a study of cytomegalovirus exposure and HLA in healthy donors. Vbeta (60) and Jbeta (13) primers were used in the PCR. Libraries were prepared by immunoSEQ multiplex PCR; TCRdb keeps only in-frame clonotypes and omits some of them. The data show roughly 160,000 clones, 80% to 90% seen once. Sequencing input: PBMCs. The receptors come from a male donor in good health and CMV-seronegative.

In this sample, this clone turned up a few times. The chain uses TRBV15 and TRBJ1-4, with D possibly being TRBD1 (6 bases). This CDR3 is built from 14 residues. CDR1 and CDR2 from the germline V gene are LNHNV and YYDKDF (reference sequence). Trimming cost V 0 bases and J 12 bases, with 14 bases left between them. The CDR3 nucleotides are TGTGCCACCAGCAGAGAGTACAGGGACCTTGAACTGTTTTTT. Translating gives CATSREYRDLELFF.

The V and J genes are TRBV5-4 and TRBJ2-3, with TRBD2 matching 7 bases. After removal of 5 bases from V and 0 bases from J, the junction contained 9 bases not matched to a gene. CDR3 size: 16 residues. Germline lookup yields CDR1 SGHNT and CDR2 YYREEE (reference sequence). The CDR3 region has the DNA TGTGCCAGCAGTTCCGGGACTACCTCTAGCACAGATACGCAGTATTTT. It yields the protein CASSSGTTSSTDTQYF.

This chain uses TRBV19 with TRBJ2-2; TRBD1 agrees at 8 bases. The junction had 8 bases not matched to a gene; V was cut back by 8 bases and J by 6 bases. This CDR3 region has 14 residues. Germline V lookup: CDR1 LNHDA, CDR2 SQIVND (reference sequence). CDR3 sequence reads: CASETGEFAGELFF. CDR3 coding DNA: TGTGCCAGTGAGACAGGGGAATTCGCCGGGGAGCTGTTTTTT.

V is TRBV7-9 and J is TRBJ2-1; 12 bases align to TRBD2. Germline V CDR1 and CDR2: SEHNR, FQNEAQ (reference sequence). This CDR3 region has 15 residues. Losses at the gene ends were 5 bases for V and 2 bases for J; bases not matched to a gene: 1. CDR3: CASSPSGGAYNEQFF. CDR3 coding DNA: TGTGCCAGCAGCCCTAGCGGGGGGGCCTACAATGAGCAGTTCTTC.

The chain carries TRBV12-5 and TRBJ2-1; 8 nucleotides align to TRBD2. This CDR3 spans 14 amino acids. Germline V CDR1 and CDR2: LGHNT, FRNRAP. Trimming at V came to 6 bases and at J to 7 bases, leaving 8 bases not matched to a gene. The CDR3 loop is CASGRSGAGNEQFF. The CDR3 nucleotides are TGTGCTAGTGGCCGTAGCGGGGCCGGGAATGAGCAGTTCTTC.

This rearrangement joins TRBV27 to TRBJ2-7, with 9 bases aligning to TRBD1. V gave up 5 bases and J gave up 5 bases; unmatched junction bases: 7. Germline V CDR1 and CDR2: MNHEY, SMNVEV (reference sequence). CDR3 size: 14 residues. The CDR3 DNA reads TGTGCCAGCAGTCCCGGGACAGGGTTTCACGAGCAGTACTTC. Residues: CASSPGTGFHEQYF.

This clone appeared once. The chain has TRBV28 and TRBJ2-7; TRBD2 matches at 10 bases. With 10 bases clipped from V and 2 bases from J, the junction kept 5 bases outside the gene matches. This CDR3 is built from 13 residues. Germline values: CDR1 MDHEN, CDR2 SYDVKM. The CDR3 DNA sequence: TGTGCCATCGGGACTAGCGAGACCTACGAGCAGTACTTC. Translation gives CAIGTSETYEQYF. The full variable domain, completed using reference TRBV28 and TRBJ2-7, is DVKVTQSSRYLVKRTGEKVFLECVQDMDHENMFWYRQDPGLGLRLIYFSYDVKMKEKGDIPEGYSVSREKKERFSLILESASTNQTSMYLCAIGTSETYEQYFGPGTRLTVT.

V gene TRBV27 combines with J gene TRBJ1-1, with 7 bases identical to TRBD1. The CDR3 has 15 amino acids. The ends lost 2 bases at V and 4 bases at J; junction bases unmatched: 7. The germline V gene encodes CDR1 MNHEY and CDR2 SMNVEV (reference sequence). The CDR3 coding sequence is TGTGCCAGCAGTTTAACCGACAGGGCGGGCACTGAAGCTTTCTTT. Encoded protein: CASSLTDRAGTEAFF.

The chain recombines TRBV6-6 with TRBJ2-1; no definite D call. The V gene's germline CDR1 is MNHNY and CDR2 SVGAGI (reference sequence). The CDR3 is 16 amino acids. Trimming shortened V by 0 bases and J by 4 bases, and 13 bases separated the two germline ends. The CDR3 DNA sequence: TGTGCCAGCAGTTACTCGCCACAGATAAGATACAATGAGCAGTTCTTC. The encoded protein is CASSYSPQIRYNEQFF.

This clone showed up just once. The chain uses TRBV19 and TRBJ2-5, with D maybe TRBD1 (5 bases). This CDR3 is built from 15 residues. Germline loops: CDR1 LNHDA, CDR2 SQIVND (reference sequence). Deletions cut 7 bases from V and 2 bases from J, with 17 bases between. CDR3 sequence: CASTTPGRDQETQYF. In DNA, the CDR3 is TGTGCCAGTACCACGCCGGGCAGGGATCAAGAGACCCAGTACTTC.

The rearrangement uses TRBV11-2 and TRBJ2-2; 8 bases fit TRBD2. The CDR3 sequence is 15 residues long. V shed 4 bases and J 3 bases; nucleotides not matched to a gene: 4. Germline-derived CDR1 and CDR2 are SGHAT and FQNNGV. CDR3: CASSSGGRYTGELFF. CDR3 bases: TGTGCCAGCAGCTCGGGGGGGCGATACACCGGGGAGCTGTTTTTT.

This chain connects TRBV4-1 to TRBJ1-4; D may be TRBD1 (6 bases). The CDR3 is 13 amino acids. The germline V gene encodes CDR1 MGHRA and CDR2 YSYEKL. Trimming shortened V by 3 bases and J by 6 bases, and 8 bases separated the two germline ends. The CDR3 nucleotides are TGCGCCAGCAGCCATTACAGGGATGAAAAACTGTTTTTT. Its protein is CASSHYRDEKLFF.

The chain is built from TRBV9 and TRBJ2-3; 12 nucleotides agree with TRBD2. Germline-derived CDR1 and CDR2 are SGDLS and YYNGEE. This CDR3 is built from 18 residues. The ends lost 0 bases at V and 4 bases at J; junction bases unmatched: 9. The CDR3 reads CASSVDPPSGGGSDTQYF. The CDR3, as DNA: TGTGCCAGCAGCGTAGACCCTCCTAGCGGGGGGGGCTCAGATACGCAGTATTTT.